This T cell receptor beta chain stems from a study of technical replicates of blood from a few donors. This CDR3 is 15 amino acids long. Trimming took 0 bases from V and 4 from J, leaving 13 bases between them. Germline V gene data show CDR1 as MGHRA and CDR2 as YSYEKL. The assay was immunoSEQ multiplex PCR, and TCRdb's table has in-frame clones only and misses some. The data hold 60,000 to 75,000 clones, with approximately 87% observed a single time. The gene calls are TRBV4-1 and TRBJ2-7; D is undetermined. Specimen: PBMCs. The clonotype comes from a human donor in good health. Some clones in this sample may be carry-over from other donors' samples. DNA of the CDR3: TGCGCCAGCAGCCAAGAATGGCGGCCAGATTACGAGCAGTACTTC. This codes for CASSQEWRPDYEQYF.